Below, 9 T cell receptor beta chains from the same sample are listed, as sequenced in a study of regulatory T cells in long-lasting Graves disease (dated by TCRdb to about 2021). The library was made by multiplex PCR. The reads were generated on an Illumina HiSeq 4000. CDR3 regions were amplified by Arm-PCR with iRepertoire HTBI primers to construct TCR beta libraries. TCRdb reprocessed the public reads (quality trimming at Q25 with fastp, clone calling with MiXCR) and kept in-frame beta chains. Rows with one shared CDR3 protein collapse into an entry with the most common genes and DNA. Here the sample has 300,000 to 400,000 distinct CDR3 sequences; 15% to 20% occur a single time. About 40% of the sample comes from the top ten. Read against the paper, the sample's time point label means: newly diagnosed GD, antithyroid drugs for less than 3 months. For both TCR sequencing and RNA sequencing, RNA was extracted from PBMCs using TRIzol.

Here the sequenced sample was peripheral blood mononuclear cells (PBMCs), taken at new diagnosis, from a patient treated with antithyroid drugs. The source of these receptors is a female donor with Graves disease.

For the CDR3, the DNA is TGTGCCAGTAGTATAGTCCCCCTTAGATGGGGCACAGATACGCAGTATTTT. This sequence encodes CASSIVPLRWGTDTQYF. The rearrangement uses TRBV19 and TRBJ2-3; the D is unclear. CDR1 is LNHDA and CDR2 is SQIVND in the germline V gene (reference sequence). There are 17 residues in the CDR3. Between the trimmed V and J ends, which lost 1 base and 1 base, there was a span of 15 bases.

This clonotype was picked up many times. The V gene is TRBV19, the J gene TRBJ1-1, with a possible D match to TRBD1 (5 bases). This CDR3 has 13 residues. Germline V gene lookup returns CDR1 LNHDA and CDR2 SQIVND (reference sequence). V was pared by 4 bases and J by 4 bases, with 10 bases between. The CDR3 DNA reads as TGTGCCAGTAGTAAACGGACAAGCACTGAAGCTTTCTTT. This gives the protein CASSKRTSTEAFF.

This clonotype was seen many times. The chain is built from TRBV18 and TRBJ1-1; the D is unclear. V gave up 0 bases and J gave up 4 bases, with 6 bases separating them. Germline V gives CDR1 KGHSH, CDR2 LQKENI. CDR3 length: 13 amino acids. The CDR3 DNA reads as TGTGCCAGCTCACCACCCTCTGGCACTGAAGCTTTCTTT. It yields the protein CASSPPSGTEAFF.

The chain's CDR3 is CSAEQGYEQYF. CDR3 coding DNA: TGCAGTGCTGAGCAGGGTTACGAGCAGTACTTC. The genes are TRBV20-1 and TRBJ2-7; TRBD1 is a possible D gene (5 bases). V was trimmed by 5 bases and J by 4 bases, leaving 9 bases between them. CDR1 and CDR2 (germline): DFQATT, SNEGSKA (reference sequence). The CDR3 is 11 residues long.

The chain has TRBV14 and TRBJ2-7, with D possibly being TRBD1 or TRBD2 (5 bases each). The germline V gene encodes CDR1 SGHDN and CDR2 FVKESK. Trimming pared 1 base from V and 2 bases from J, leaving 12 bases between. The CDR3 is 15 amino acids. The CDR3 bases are TGTGCCAGCAGCCAAGTAACAGGACTCCCCTACGAGCAGTACTTC. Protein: CASSQVTGLPYEQYF.

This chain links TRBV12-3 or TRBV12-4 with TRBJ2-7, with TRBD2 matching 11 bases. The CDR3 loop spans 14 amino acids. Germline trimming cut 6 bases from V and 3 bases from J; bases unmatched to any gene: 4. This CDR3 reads CASRQGTSGYEQYF. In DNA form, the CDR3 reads TGTGCCAGCAGACAGGGGACTAGCGGCTACGAGCAGTACTTC.

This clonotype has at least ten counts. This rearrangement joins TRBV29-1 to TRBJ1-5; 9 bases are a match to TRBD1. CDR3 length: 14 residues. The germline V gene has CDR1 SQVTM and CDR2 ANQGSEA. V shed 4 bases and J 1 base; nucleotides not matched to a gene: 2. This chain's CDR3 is CSVGGTGSNQPQHF. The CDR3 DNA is TGCAGCGTTGGCGGGACAGGGAGCAATCAGCCCCAGCATTTT.

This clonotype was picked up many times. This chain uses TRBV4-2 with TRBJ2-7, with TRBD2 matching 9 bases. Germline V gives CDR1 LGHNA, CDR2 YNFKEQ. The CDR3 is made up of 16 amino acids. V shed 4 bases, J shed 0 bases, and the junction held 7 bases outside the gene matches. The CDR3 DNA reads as TGTGCCAGCAGCCCCAGTGAAGCGGGAGGCTCCTACGAGCAGTACTTC. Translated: CASSPSEAGGSYEQYF.

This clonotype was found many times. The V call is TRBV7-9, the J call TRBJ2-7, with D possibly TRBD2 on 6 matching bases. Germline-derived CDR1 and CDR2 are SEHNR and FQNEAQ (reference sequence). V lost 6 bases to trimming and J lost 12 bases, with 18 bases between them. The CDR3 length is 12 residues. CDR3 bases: TGTGCCAGCAGATTGCCCGGGAGTGTCGTGTACTTC. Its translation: CASRLPGSVVYF.